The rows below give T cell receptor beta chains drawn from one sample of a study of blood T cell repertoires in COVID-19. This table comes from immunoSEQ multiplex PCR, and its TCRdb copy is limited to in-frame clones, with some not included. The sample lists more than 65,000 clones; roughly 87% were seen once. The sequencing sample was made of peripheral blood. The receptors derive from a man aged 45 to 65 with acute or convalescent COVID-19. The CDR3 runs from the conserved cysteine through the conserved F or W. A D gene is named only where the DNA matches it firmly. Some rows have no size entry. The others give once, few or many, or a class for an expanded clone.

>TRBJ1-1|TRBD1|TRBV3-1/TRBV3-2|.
TGTGCCAGCAGCCAGGGTCCGGACAGGGAAGCTTTCTTT
CASSQGPDREAFF
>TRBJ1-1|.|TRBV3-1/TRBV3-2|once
TGTGCCAGCAGCCCGCCGGGACACCTACCGAGAGCTTTCTTT
CASSPPGHLPRAFF
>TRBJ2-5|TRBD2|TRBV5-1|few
TGCGCCAGCAGCTCGGCGGGGGTAGCGGGGGACGTAACCCAGTACTTC
CASSSAGVAGDVTQYF
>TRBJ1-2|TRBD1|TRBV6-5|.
TGTGCCAGCAGCCACAGGGGTAACTATGGCTACACCTTC
CASSHRGNYGYTF
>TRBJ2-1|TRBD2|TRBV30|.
TGTGCCTGGGAGCGGGGGACCGATGAGCAGTTCTTC
CAWERGTDEQFF
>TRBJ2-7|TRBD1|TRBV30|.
TGTGCCTCGGCCGCCCGGACAGGGATCTACGAGCAGTACTTC
CASAARTGIYEQYF
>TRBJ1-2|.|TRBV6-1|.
TGTGCCAGCAGTGAAGGGAGGGACTATGGCTACACCTTC
CASSEGRDYGYTF
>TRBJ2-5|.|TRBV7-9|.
TGTGCCAGCAGCTGGGGCAAAGAGACCCAGTACTTC
CASSWGKETQYF
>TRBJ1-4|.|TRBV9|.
TGTGCCAGCAGCGTAGGAAGCGTCGCTAATGAAAAACTGTTTTTT
CASSVGSVANEKLFF
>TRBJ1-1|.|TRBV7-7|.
TGTGCTAGCAGCTTAGCGAAGGGGGACACTGAAGCTTTCTTT
CASSLAKGDTEAFF
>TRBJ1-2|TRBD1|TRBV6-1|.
TGTGCCAGCAGTGAATTAGGGGGCCGGTATGGCTACACCTTC
CASSELGGRYGYTF
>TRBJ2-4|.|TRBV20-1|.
TGCAGTGCTAGAGATAACGGCATTCAGTACTTC
CSARDNGIQYF
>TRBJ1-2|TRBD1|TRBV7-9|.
TGTGCCAGCAGTCTTTCGGACAGGGGTCTTGATGGCTACACCTTC
CASSLSDRGLDGYTF
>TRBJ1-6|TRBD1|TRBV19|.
TGTGCCAGTAGTCAACTTTTAGGCCCAAGGGGGCAAAGCATCCATAATTCACCCCTCCACTTT
CASSQLLGPRGQSIHNSPLHF
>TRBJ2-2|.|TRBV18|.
TGTGCCAGCTCACCGCTGGACAGCGGGGAGCTGTTTTTT
CASSPLDSGELFF
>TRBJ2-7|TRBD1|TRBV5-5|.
TGTGCCAGCAGCTTTGGCTCACCCACCGGGACAGGGTCCTACGAGCAGTACTTC
CASSFGSPTGTGSYEQYF
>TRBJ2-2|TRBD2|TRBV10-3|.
TGTGCCATCAGTGAAGTGGCGGGGGGTTCCGGGGAGCTGTTTTTT
CAISEVAGGSGELFF
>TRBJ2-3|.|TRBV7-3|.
TGTGCCAGCAGCTCCCGCGGGGGCCTTCCCGCAGATACGCAGTATTTT
CASSSRGGLPADTQYF
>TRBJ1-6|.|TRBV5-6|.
TGTGCCAGCAGCTTGTCTAGGGGTTCACCCCTCCACTTT
CASSLSRGSPLHF
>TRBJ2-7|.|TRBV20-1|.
TGCAGTGCTAGAGGACAGGTCGAGCAGTACTTC
CSARGQVEQYF
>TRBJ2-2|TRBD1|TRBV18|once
TGTGCCAGCTCACCTGGACAGGGGAACACCGGGGAGCTGTTTTTT
CASSPGQGNTGELFF
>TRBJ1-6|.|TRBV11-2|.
TGTGCCAGCAGCTTAGCCCAGGCGTATAATTCACCCCTCCACTTT
CASSLAQAYNSPLHF
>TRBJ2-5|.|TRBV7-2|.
TGTGCCAGCAGCGCGGACAGAGAGACCCAGTACTTC
CASSADRETQYF
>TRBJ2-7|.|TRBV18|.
TGTGCCAGCTCACCACCTACTTTATACGAGCAGTACTTC
CASSPPTLYEQYF
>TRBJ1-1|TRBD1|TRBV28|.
TGTGCCAGCAGTTTCGGACAGGGGAGGGGCACTGAAGCTTTCTTT
CASSFGQGRGTEAFF
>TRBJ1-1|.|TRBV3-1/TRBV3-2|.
TGTGCCAGCAGTGAAGCCACAGGTCCAGGGTCTGAAGCTTTCTTT
CASSEATGPGSEAFF
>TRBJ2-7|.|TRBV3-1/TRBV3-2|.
TGTGCCAGCAGGGCAGAAACCTACGAGCAGTACTTC
CASRAETYEQYF
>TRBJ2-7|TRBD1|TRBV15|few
TGTGCCACCAGCAGAGATCCCACAGGGGGTGCCTACGAGCAGTACTTC
CATSRDPTGGAYEQYF
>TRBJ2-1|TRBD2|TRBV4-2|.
TGTGCCAGCAGCCAAGATTTGCGGGCCAGCGGGGGTTTCTACAATGAGCAGTTCTTC
CASSQDLRASGGFYNEQFF
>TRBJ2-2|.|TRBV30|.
TGTGCCTGGAGTGTATCTCGGACTATAAGCCCCGGGGAGCTGTTTTTT
CAWSVSRTISPGELFF
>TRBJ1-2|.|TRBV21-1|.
TGTGCCAGCAGCAAGGCGGAGGGGGGGGACTATGGCTACACCTTC
CASSKAEGGDYGYTF
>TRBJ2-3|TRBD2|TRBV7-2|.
TGTGCCAGCAGCTTAGGGACTAGCGGGGTCGGAGATACGCAGTATTTT
CASSLGTSGVGDTQYF
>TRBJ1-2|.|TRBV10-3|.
TGTGCCATCAGTGACAGGGCCCGCGATGGCTACACCTTC
CAISDRARDGYTF
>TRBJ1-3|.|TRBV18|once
TGTGCCAGCTCACAGGGGTCTGGAAACACCATATATTTT
CASSQGSGNTIYF
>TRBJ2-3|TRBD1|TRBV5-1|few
TGCGCCAGCAGCTTGTATGACAGGGTGGGCACAGATACGCAGTATTTT
CASSLYDRVGTDTQYF
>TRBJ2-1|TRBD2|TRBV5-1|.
TGCGCCAGCAGCTCCCTAGCGGGGGGTTACAATGAGCAGTTCTTC
CASSSLAGGYNEQFF
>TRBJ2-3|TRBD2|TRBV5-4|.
TGTGCCAGCAGCTTCGGGGGGGCAGATACGCAGTATTTT
CASSFGGADTQYF
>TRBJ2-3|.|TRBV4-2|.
TGTGCCAGCAGGCCTCTAGGGGGCGGGGGGCGATCTAGCACAGATACGCAGTATTTT
CASRPLGGGGRSSTDTQYF
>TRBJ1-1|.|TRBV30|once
TGTGCCTGGGGACAGAACACTGAAGCTTTCTTT
CAWGQNTEAFF
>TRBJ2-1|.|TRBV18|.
TGTGCCAGCTCACCCATGACTCGCCCGTACTACAATGAGCAGTTCTTC
CASSPMTRPYYNEQFF
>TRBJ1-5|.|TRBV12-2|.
TGTGCAAGTCGCTTTCCTCCGAGCAATCAGCCCCAGCATTTT
CASRFPPSNQPQHF
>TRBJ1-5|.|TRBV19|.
TGTGCCAGTAGTATAGAGGGATCGAGGGAACAGCCCCAGCATTTT
CASSIEGSREQPQHF
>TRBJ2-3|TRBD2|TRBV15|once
TGTGCCACCAGCAGAGATCTCTTGACTAGCGGGGGATTCACAGATACGCAGTATTTT
CATSRDLLTSGGFTDTQYF
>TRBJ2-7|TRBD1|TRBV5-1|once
TGCGCCAGCAGCTTACAGGGGTCCTACGAGCAGTACTTC
CASSLQGSYEQYF
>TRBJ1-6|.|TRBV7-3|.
TGTGCCAGCAGCTTTGGGAGGGTCAATTCACCCCTCCACTTT
CASSFGRVNSPLHF
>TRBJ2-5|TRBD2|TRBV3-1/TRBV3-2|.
TGTGCCAGCAGCCTCGGACTAGCGGTGTACCAAGAGACCCAGTACTTC
CASSLGLAVYQETQYF
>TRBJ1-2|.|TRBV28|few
TGTGCCAGCACCCTGCCCGGTCACTATGGCTACACCTTC
CASTLPGHYGYTF
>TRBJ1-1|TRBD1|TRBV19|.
TGTGCCAGTAGTATTGGGGGGACAGGGGGCACTGAAGCTTTCTTT
CASSIGGTGGTEAFF
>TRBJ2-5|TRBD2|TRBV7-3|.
TGTGCCAGCAGCACCGGGACTAGCGGGGGAATGGAGACCCAGTACTTC
CASSTGTSGGMETQYF